This section outlines one TCR beta chain sequence together with its context. The antigen is unknown. The CDR3 is made up of 16 amino acids. Germline CDR1 LGHNA, CDR2 YSLEER. V was clipped by 0 bases and J by 0 bases, with 11 bases between them. This sample is part of a study of cytomegalovirus exposure and HLA in healthy donors. Overall study findings and caveats: Clonal expansion was found to be greater in HLA-associated TCR beta chains than in equally common others in a later analysis. Later genetic work tied a missense DCLRE1C variant to beta-chain V and J trimming.

A multiplex PCR was run with 60 Vbeta primers and 13 Jbeta primers. The protocol was immunoSEQ multiplex PCR, while the TCRdb copy is restricted to in-frame clones and leaves out a portion. The data show some 200,000 clones, about 81% seen once. Material for sequencing was PBMCs. The rearrangement links TRBV4-3 to TRBJ1-1, with D possibly matching TRBD1 (5 bases). The TCR sequence derives from a woman aged 25 to 39 in good health and CMV-seronegative. The DNA of the CDR3 is TGCGCCAGCAGCCAAGATCCCCCACAGGTGAACACTGAAGCTTTCTTT. Protein: CASSQDPPQVNTEAFF.